This T cell receptor beta chain is from a study of blood T cell repertoires in COVID-19. The length of the CDR3 is 13 residues. Germline V gene lookup returns CDR1 MDHEN and CDR2 SYDVKM. V shed 7 bases and J shed 2 bases, with 12 bases lying between them. The method was immunoSEQ multiplex PCR; TCRdb's version includes in-frame clones alone and lacks a portion of them. This repertoire shows over 20,000 clones, approximately 68% found once; its top ten account for 43%. The sequencing sample was made of peripheral blood. The receptor comes from an elderly woman with acute or convalescent COVID-19. The chain recombines TRBV28 with TRBJ2-7; unclear D gene. CDR3 DNA sequence: TGTGCCAGCAAGTATGCCGGTACCTACGAGCAGTACTTC. It translates to CASKYAGTYEQYF.